A single sample gave rise to the 13 T cell receptor beta chains below, sequenced in a study of siplizumab effects on memory and regulatory T cells. Profiled with immunoSEQ multiplex PCR; TCRdb holds only in-frame clones, not every one. This table holds about 94,000 clones, 94% found once. Sequenced: non-Treg CD4+ T cells sorted from blood. These receptors were collected from a human donor in good health.

V and J are TRBV19 and TRBJ1-5, with D maybe TRBD1 (6 bases). Per germline, CDR1 LNHDA and CDR2 SQIVND (reference sequence). This CDR3 region has 16 residues. V was clipped by 1 base and J by 6 bases, with 16 bases between them. CDR3 protein: CASSIGGGRVGQPQHF. CDR3 sequence (DNA): TGTGCCAGTAGTATAGGCGGGGGGCGGGTAGGTCAGCCCCAGCATTTT. Full variable domain (rest looked up from reference TRBV19 and TRBJ1-5): DGGITQSPKYLFRKEGQNVTLSCEQNLNHDAMYWYRQDPGQGLRLIYYSQIVNDFQKGDIAEGYSVSREKKESFPLTVTSAQKNPTAFYLCASSIGGGRVGQPQHFGDGTRLSIL.

This chain connects TRBV7-3 to TRBJ2-3, with TRBD2 identical over 14 bases. Germline V CDR1 and CDR2: SGHTA, FQGTGA. The CDR3 length is 15 residues. Trimming removed 4 bases from V and 6 bases from J; junction bases left unmatched: 3. Here the CDR3 DNA reads TGTGCCAGCAGCTCGGGACTAGCGGGAGCCGATACGCAGTATTTT. Translated: CASSSGLAGADTQYF.

The CDR3 sequence is CAWSEGGAYSNQPQHF. The DNA of the CDR3 is TGTGCCTGGAGTGAAGGTGGGGCGTATAGCAATCAGCCCCAGCATTTT. V usage is TRBV30 and J usage is TRBJ1-5, with a tentative D call TRBD1 (5 bases). Germline-derived CDR1 and CDR2 are GTSNPN and SVGIG (reference sequence). Between the trimmed V and J ends, which lost 1 base and 0 bases, there was a span of 13 bases. The CDR3 is 16 amino acids. Using reference TRBV30 and TRBJ1-5 for the parts outside the CDR3, the full variable domain is SQTIHQWPATLVQPVGSPLSLECTVEGTSNPNLYWYRQAAGRGLQLLFYSVGIGQISSEVPQNLSASRPQDRQFILSSKKLLLSDSGFYLCAWSEGGAYSNQPQHFGDGTRLSIL.

The V gene is TRBV19, the J gene TRBJ1-2; D is unclear. This CDR3 region has 12 residues. Germline V gene sequence: CDR1 LNHDA, CDR2 SQIVND (reference sequence). Between the trimmed V and J ends, which lost 3 bases and 3 bases, there was a span of 5 bases. The CDR3 sequence: CASSITDYGYTF. The CDR3 region has the DNA TGTGCCAGTAGTATTACTGACTATGGCTACACCTTC.

This clone came up once. This chain links TRBV27 with TRBJ2-2, with 13 bases aligning to TRBD2. Germline CDR1 is MNHEY and CDR2 is SMNVEV (reference sequence). V shed 5 bases and J 6 bases; nucleotides not matched to a gene: 18. CDR3 length: 20 amino acids. Here the CDR3 DNA reads TGTGCCAGCAGTCCCCAAAACCAGGGACTAGCGGGATGGGGGGCCGGGGAGCTGTTTTTT. Its protein is CASSPQNQGLAGWGAGELFF.

The chain couples TRBV29-1 to TRBJ2-7; the D is unclear. With 4 bases removed from V and 2 bases from J, the gap between germline ends came to 9 bases. The germline V gene has CDR1 SQVTM and CDR2 ANQGSEA. The CDR3 covers 12 residues. CDR3 sequence: CSVAFSTYEQYF. The DNA for the CDR3 is TGCAGCGTTGCATTCAGCACCTACGAGCAGTACTTC.

V usage is TRBV6-6 and J usage is TRBJ1-1, with unresolved D. Germline V gene sequence: CDR1 MNHNY, CDR2 SVGAGI (reference sequence). The CDR3 has 11 amino acids. Trimming left V 5 bases short and J 8 bases short, with 9 bases between. The CDR3 is CASSQQLEAFF. The CDR3 coding sequence is TGTGCCAGCAGTCAACAGCTGGAAGCTTTCTTT.

The chain couples TRBV14 to TRBJ2-7; D gene uncertain. Germline values: CDR1 SGHDN, CDR2 FVKESK. The CDR3 is 13 residues long. The V gene lost 1 base and the J gene lost 2 bases, with 6 bases spanning the gap. CDR3 coding DNA: TGTGCCAGCAGCCAAGCACGGACCTACGAGCAGTACTTC. Its protein product is CASSQARTYEQYF.

The gene calls are TRBV18 and TRBJ1-4; 7 nucleotides align to TRBD1. The CDR3 extends over 16 amino acids. Looked up from germline, CDR1 is KGHSH and CDR2 is LQKENI. The V segment lost 4 bases and the J segment 7 bases; nucleotides outside the gene matches: 12. DNA of the CDR3: TGTGCCAGCTCACAGAAGGATGGCAGGGGGACTGAAAAACTGTTTTTT. This sequence encodes CASSQKDGRGTEKLFF.

The chain uses TRBV15 and TRBJ1-2, with 7 nucleotides matching TRBD1. Trimming removed 5 bases from V and 8 bases from J; junction bases left unmatched: 5. The CDR3 covers 12 residues. Germline V gene lookup returns CDR1 LNHNV and CDR2 YYDKDF (reference sequence). In DNA form, the CDR3 reads TGTGCCACCAGCGACGGGACAGCCGGCTACACCTTC. Translated: CATSDGTAGYTF.

The chain couples TRBV6-5 to TRBJ1-3; D is uncertain. V lost 0 bases and J lost 1, with 1 base in between. Per the germline V gene, CDR1 is MNHEY and CDR2 is SVGAGI. This CDR3 contains 13 residues. The CDR3 region is CASSYSSGNTIYF. CDR3 nucleotide sequence: TGTGCCAGCAGTTACTCGTCTGGAAACACCATATATTTT.

The rearrangement links TRBV11-3 to TRBJ2-1; D not resolved. Trimming took 1 base from V and 4 from J, leaving 11 bases between them. CDR1 SGHNT and CDR2 YENEEA come from the germline V gene. There are 15 residues in the CDR3. The CDR3, as DNA: TGTGCCAGCAGCTTAGCCCCGGGCCAATACAATGAGCAGTTCTTC. Residues: CASSLAPGQYNEQFF. The full variable domain, completed using reference TRBV11-3 and TRBJ2-1, is EAGVVQSPRYKIIEKKQPVAFWCNPISGHNTLYWYLQNLGQGPELLIRYENEEAVDDSQLPKDRFSAERLKGVDSTLKIQPAELGDSAVYLCASSLAPGQYNEQFFGPGTRLTVL.

The sample holds one count of this clone. The rearrangement links TRBV6-1 to TRBJ1-2; D gene uncertain. Germline V CDR1 and CDR2: MNHNS, SASEGT. CDR3 length: 13 residues. V dropped 4 bases and J dropped 6 bases, with 12 bases sitting between them. DNA of the CDR3: TGTGCCAGCAGTGCTGGGTCCCCGCATGGCTACACCTTC. Translating gives CASSAGSPHGYTF.